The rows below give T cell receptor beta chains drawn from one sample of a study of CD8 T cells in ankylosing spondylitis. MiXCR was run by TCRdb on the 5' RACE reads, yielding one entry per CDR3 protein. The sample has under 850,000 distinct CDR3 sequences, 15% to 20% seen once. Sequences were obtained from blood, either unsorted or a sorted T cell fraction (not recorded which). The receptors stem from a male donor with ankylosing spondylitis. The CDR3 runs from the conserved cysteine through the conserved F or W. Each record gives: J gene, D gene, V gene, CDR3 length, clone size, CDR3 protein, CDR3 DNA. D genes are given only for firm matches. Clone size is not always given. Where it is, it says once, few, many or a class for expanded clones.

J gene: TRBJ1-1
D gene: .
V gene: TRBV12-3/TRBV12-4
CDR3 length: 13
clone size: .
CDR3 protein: CASSFGGETEAFF
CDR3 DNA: TGTGCCAGCAGTTTCGGGGGAGAAACTGAAGCTTTCTTT

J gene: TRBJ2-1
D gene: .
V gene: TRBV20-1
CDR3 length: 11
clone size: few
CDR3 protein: CSAVGGIEQFF
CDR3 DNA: TGCAGTGCCGTGGGGGGCATTGAGCAGTTCTTC

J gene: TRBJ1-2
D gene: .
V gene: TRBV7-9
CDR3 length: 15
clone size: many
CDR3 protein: CASSSQGSGSYGYTF
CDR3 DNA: TGTGCCAGCAGCTCCCAAGGAAGCGGTAGCTATGGCTACACCTTC

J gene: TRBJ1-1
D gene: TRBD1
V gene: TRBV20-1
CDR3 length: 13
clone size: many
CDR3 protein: CSAPKDRDTEAFF
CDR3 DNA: TGCAGTGCTCCCAAGGACAGGGACACTGAAGCTTTCTTT

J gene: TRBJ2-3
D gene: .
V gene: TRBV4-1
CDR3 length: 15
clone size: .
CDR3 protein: CASSQEPSSTDTQYF
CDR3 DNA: TGCGCCAGCAGCCAAGAACCATCAAGCACAGATACGCAGTATTTT

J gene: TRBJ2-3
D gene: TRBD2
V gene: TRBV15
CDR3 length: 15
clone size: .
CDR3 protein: CATSARGGFTDTQYF
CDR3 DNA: TGTGCCACCAGCGCCCGCGGGGGATTCACAGATACGCAGTATTTT

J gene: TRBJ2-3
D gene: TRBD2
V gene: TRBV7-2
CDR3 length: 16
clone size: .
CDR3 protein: CASSFIAGANTDTQYF
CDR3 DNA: TGTGCCAGCAGCTTCATAGCGGGGGCCAACACAGATACGCAGTATTTT

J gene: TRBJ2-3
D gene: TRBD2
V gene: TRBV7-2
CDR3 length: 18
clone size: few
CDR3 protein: CASSSSGHGSWNLDTQYF
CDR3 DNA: TGTGCCAGCAGCTCTAGCGGGCACGGGAGTTGGAATTTGGATACGCAGTATTTT

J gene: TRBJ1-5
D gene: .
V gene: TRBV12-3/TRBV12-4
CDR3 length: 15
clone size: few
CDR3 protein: CASSPWANSNQPQHF
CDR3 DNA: TGTGCCAGCAGCCCGTGGGCAAATAGCAATCAGCCCCAGCATTTT

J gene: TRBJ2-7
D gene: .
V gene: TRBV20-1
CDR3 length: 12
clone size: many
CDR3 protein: CSVSSGRQEQYF
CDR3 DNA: TGCAGTGTAAGTAGCGGCCGTCAGGAGCAGTACTTC

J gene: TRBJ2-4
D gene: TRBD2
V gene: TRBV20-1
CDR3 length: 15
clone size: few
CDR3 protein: CSAGLAGLAKNIQYF
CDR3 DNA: TGCAGTGCTGGACTAGCGGGCCTAGCCAAAAACATTCAGTACTTC

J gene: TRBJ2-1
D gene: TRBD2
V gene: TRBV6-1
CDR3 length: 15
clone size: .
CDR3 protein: CASRTTSGGRNEQFF
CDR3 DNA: TGTGCCAGCAGAACGACTAGCGGGGGTAGGAATGAGCAGTTCTTC

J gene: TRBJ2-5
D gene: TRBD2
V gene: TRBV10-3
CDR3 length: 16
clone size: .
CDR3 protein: CAISRSGASGGETQYF
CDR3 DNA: TGTGCCATCAGCCGGTCCGGGGCTAGCGGTGGGGAGACCCAGTACTTC

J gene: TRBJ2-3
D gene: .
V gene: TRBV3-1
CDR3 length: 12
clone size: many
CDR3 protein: CASSQTQDTQYF
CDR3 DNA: TGTGCCAGCAGCCAAACTCAAGATACGCAGTATTTT

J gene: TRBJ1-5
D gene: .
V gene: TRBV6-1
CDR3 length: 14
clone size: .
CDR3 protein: CASSVGTGRQPQHF
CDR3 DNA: TGTGCCAGCAGTGTTGGAACAGGGCGGCAGCCCCAGCATTTT

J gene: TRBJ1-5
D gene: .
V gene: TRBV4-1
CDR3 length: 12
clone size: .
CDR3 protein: CASSQEGGHKHF
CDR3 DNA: TGCGCCAGCAGCCAAGAGGGAGGTCATAAGCATTTT

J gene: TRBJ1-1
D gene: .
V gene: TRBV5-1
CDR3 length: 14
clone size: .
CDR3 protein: CASSLAQVESEAFF
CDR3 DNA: TGCGCCAGCAGCTTGGCCCAGGTTGAATCTGAAGCTTTCTTT

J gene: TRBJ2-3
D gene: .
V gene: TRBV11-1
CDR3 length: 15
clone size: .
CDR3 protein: CASSLGRTNTDTQYF
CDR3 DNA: TGTGCCAGCAGCTTAGGCAGAACGAACACAGATACGCAGTATTTT

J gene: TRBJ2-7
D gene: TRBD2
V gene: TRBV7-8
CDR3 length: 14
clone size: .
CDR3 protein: CASSLVAGVVEQYF
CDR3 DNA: TGTGCCAGCAGCTTAGTAGCGGGAGTAGTTGAGCAGTACTTC

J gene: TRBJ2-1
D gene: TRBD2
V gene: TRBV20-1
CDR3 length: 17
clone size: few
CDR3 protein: CSARVRSGTSSYNEQFF
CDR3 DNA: TGCAGTGCTAGAGTTAGAAGCGGGACGTCCTCCTACAATGAGCAGTTCTTC

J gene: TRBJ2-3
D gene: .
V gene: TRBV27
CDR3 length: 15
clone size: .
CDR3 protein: CASGPQGRSTDTQYF
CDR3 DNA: TGTGCCAGCGGGCCTCAGGGCAGGAGCACAGATACGCAGTATTTT

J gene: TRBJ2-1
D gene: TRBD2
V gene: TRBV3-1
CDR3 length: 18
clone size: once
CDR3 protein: CATSRQRGTSGDYNEQFF
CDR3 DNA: TGTGCCACCAGCCGGCAAAGGGGGACTAGCGGTGATTACAATGAGCAGTTCTTC

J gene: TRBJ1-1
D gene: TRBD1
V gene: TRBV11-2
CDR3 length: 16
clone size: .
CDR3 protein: CASSLGTGGWDTEAFF
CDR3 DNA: TGTGCCAGCAGCTTGGGGACAGGGGGCTGGGACACTGAAGCTTTCTTT

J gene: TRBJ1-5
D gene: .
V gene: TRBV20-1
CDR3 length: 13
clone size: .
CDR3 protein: CSARKPGYQPQHF
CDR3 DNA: TGCAGTGCTAGAAAACCGGGGTACCAGCCCCAGCATTTT

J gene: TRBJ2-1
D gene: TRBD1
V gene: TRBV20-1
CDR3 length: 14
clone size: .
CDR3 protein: CSAARQGARNEQFF
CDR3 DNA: TGCAGTGCGGCCCGACAGGGGGCGCGGAATGAGCAGTTCTTC

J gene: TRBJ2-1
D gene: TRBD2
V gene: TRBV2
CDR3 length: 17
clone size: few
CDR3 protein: CASSDQELAGVSNEQFF
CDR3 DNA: TGTGCCAGCAGTGACCAGGAACTAGCGGGAGTCTCCAATGAGCAGTTCTTC

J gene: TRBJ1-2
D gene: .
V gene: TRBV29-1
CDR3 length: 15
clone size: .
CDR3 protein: CSVEDRIGQNYGYTF
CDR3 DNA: TGCAGCGTTGAAGATCGCATCGGACAGAACTATGGCTACACCTTC